The rows below give T cell receptor beta chains drawn from one sample of a study of T cell changes during pregnancy in multiple sclerosis. Profiling relied on immunoSEQ multiplex PCR, and the TCRdb table lists in-frame clones only, not all of them. The table lists some 31,000 clones, 91% of them singletons. The sequencing used CD8+ T cells from peripheral blood mononuclear cells, collected in the second trimester of pregnancy. The receptors stem from a female donor in good health, enrolled as a control in a pregnancy study. Each CDR3 is given with its conserved first and last residue. Each record gives: CDR3 protein, CDR3 DNA, J gene, clone size, D gene, V gene. D genes are given only for firm matches. A clone size is listed for some rows: how often the clone was seen (once, few, many), or a class if it is expanded.

cdr3_aa: CASSLSADRSGEQFF; cdr3_nt: TGTGCCAGCAGTTTATCCGCTGACAGGTCGGGTGAGCAGTTCTTC; j_call: TRBJ2-1; clone_size: -; d_call: -; v_call: TRBV27
cdr3_aa: CASHYLGVNTEAFF; cdr3_nt: TGTGCCAGCCACTACTTAGGGGTGAACACTGAAGCTTTCTTT; j_call: TRBJ1-1; clone_size: -; d_call: -; v_call: TRBV7-9
cdr3_aa: CASSLRQLFTDTQYF; cdr3_nt: TGCGCCAGCAGCTTGCGACAGCTCTTCACAGATACGCAGTATTTT; j_call: TRBJ2-3; clone_size: once; d_call: -; v_call: TRBV5-1
cdr3_aa: CASSWGGSYNEQFF; cdr3_nt: TGCGCCAGCAGCTGGGGGGGCTCCTACAATGAGCAGTTCTTC; j_call: TRBJ2-1; clone_size: -; d_call: TRBD2; v_call: TRBV5-1
cdr3_aa: CASSLGGNTEAFF; cdr3_nt: TGTGCCAGCAGCCTTGGAGGGAACACTGAAGCTTTCTTT; j_call: TRBJ1-1; clone_size: -; d_call: -; v_call: TRBV6-5
cdr3_aa: CATSRGKQGNQPQHF; cdr3_nt: TGTGCCACCAGCAGAGGTAAACAGGGTAATCAGCCCCAGCATTTT; j_call: TRBJ1-5; clone_size: -; d_call: -; v_call: TRBV15
cdr3_aa: CASSLAWANTEAFF; cdr3_nt: TGTGCCAGCAGCTTGGCCTGGGCGAACACTGAAGCTTTCTTT; j_call: TRBJ1-1; clone_size: -; d_call: -; v_call: TRBV5-6
cdr3_aa: CAWRDPGTGYYEQYF; cdr3_nt: TGTGCCTGGCGAGACCCCGGGACAGGCTACTACGAGCAGTACTTC; j_call: TRBJ2-7; clone_size: -; d_call: TRBD1; v_call: TRBV30
cdr3_aa: CASSRGDYEQYF; cdr3_nt: TGTGCCAGCAGTCGGGGGGACTACGAGCAGTACTTC; j_call: TRBJ2-7; clone_size: once; d_call: TRBD2; v_call: TRBV2
cdr3_aa: CSVEGDDRGFYEQYF; cdr3_nt: TGCAGCGTTGAAGGGGACGACAGGGGGTTCTACGAGCAGTACTTC; j_call: TRBJ2-7; clone_size: -; d_call: TRBD1; v_call: TRBV29-1
cdr3_aa: CASSLFAATYEQYF; cdr3_nt: TGTGCCAGCAGCTTGTTTGCGGCCACCTACGAGCAGTACTTC; j_call: TRBJ2-7; clone_size: once; d_call: -; v_call: TRBV7-2
cdr3_aa: CASSISGGTYEQYF; cdr3_nt: TGTGCCAGCAGCATTAGCGGGGGGACCTACGAGCAGTACTTC; j_call: TRBJ2-7; clone_size: -; d_call: TRBD2; v_call: TRBV9
cdr3_aa: CASGLEGGRLSGYTF; cdr3_nt: TGTGCCAGCGGCCTGGAGGGGGGGAGGTTGAGCGGCTACACCTTC; j_call: TRBJ1-2; clone_size: -; d_call: -; v_call: TRBV5-6
cdr3_aa: CASSGGQGGGELFF; cdr3_nt: TGTGCCAGCAGTGGGGGACAGGGTGGCGGGGAGCTGTTTTTT; j_call: TRBJ2-2; clone_size: -; d_call: TRBD1; v_call: TRBV27
cdr3_aa: CSGGTGESYNEQFF; cdr3_nt: TGCAGCGGGGGGACGGGGGAGTCCTACAATGAGCAGTTCTTC; j_call: TRBJ2-1; clone_size: -; d_call: -; v_call: TRBV29-1
cdr3_aa: CATSGNRQGLNTEAFF; cdr3_nt: TGTGCCACCAGCGGAAATAGACAGGGATTGAACACTGAAGCTTTCTTT; j_call: TRBJ1-1; clone_size: -; d_call: TRBD1; v_call: TRBV15
cdr3_aa: CASSFSGGQNEQFF; cdr3_nt: TGTGCCAGCAGCTTTAGCGGGGGGCAAAATGAGCAGTTCTTC; j_call: TRBJ2-1; clone_size: -; d_call: TRBD2; v_call: TRBV28
cdr3_aa: CASSRTRDSNNEQFF; cdr3_nt: TGTGCCAGCAGCCGAACTCGGGACTCAAACAATGAGCAGTTCTTC; j_call: TRBJ2-1; clone_size: -; d_call: -; v_call: TRBV5-4
cdr3_aa: CASSLISRGWNTEAFF; cdr3_nt: TGTGCCAGCAGCTTAATTTCCAGGGGGTGGAACACTGAAGCTTTCTTT; j_call: TRBJ1-1; clone_size: -; d_call: TRBD1; v_call: TRBV7-9
cdr3_aa: CASSLGPRDRRRADTEAFF; cdr3_nt: TGTGCCAGCAGCTTGGGGCCCCGGGACAGGCGTCGGGCCGACACTGAAGCTTTCTTT; j_call: TRBJ1-1; clone_size: -; d_call: TRBD1; v_call: TRBV5-4
cdr3_aa: CASIFLTGNTGELFF; cdr3_nt: TGTGCCAGCATTTTCTTGACAGGCAACACCGGGGAGCTGTTTTTT; j_call: TRBJ2-2; clone_size: -; d_call: -; v_call: TRBV7-2
cdr3_aa: CASSIGGYEKLFF; cdr3_nt: TGTGCCAGTAGTATTGGGGGGTATGAAAAACTGTTTTTT; j_call: TRBJ1-4; clone_size: -; d_call: -; v_call: TRBV19
cdr3_aa: CASSGPTGRADQPQHF; cdr3_nt: TGTGCCAGCAGCGGACCTACAGGGCGGGCCGATCAGCCCCAGCATTTT; j_call: TRBJ1-5; clone_size: -; d_call: -; v_call: TRBV7-9
cdr3_aa: CATKATGVSNQPQHF; cdr3_nt: TGTGCCACTAAGGCGACAGGGGTGAGCAATCAGCCCCAGCATTTT; j_call: TRBJ1-5; clone_size: -; d_call: TRBD1; v_call: TRBV6-5
cdr3_aa: CASSASGGAGYEQYF; cdr3_nt: TGTGCCAGCAGCGCTAGCGGGGGGGCCGGTTACGAGCAGTACTTC; j_call: TRBJ2-7; clone_size: -; d_call: TRBD2; v_call: TRBV9
cdr3_aa: CASSITGGAPSNYGYTF; cdr3_nt: TGTGCCAGCAGCATTACAGGGGGCGCCCCCTCTAACTATGGCTACACCTTC; j_call: TRBJ1-2; clone_size: -; d_call: TRBD1; v_call: TRBV13
cdr3_aa: CASSQEEGAEAFF; cdr3_nt: TGTGCCAGCAGCCAAGAAGAGGGGGCTGAAGCTTTCTTT; j_call: TRBJ1-1; clone_size: -; d_call: -; v_call: TRBV4-2
cdr3_aa: CASSPASEIEQYF; cdr3_nt: TGTGCCAGCAGCCCCGCGTCCGAGATCGAGCAGTACTTC; j_call: TRBJ2-7; clone_size: -; d_call: -; v_call: TRBV11-2
cdr3_aa: CAWSAVGAEGYTF; cdr3_nt: TGTGCCTGGAGTGCCGTGGGGGCGGAAGGCTACACCTTC; j_call: TRBJ1-2; clone_size: -; d_call: -; v_call: TRBV30
cdr3_aa: CASSSHPSRVLAFF; cdr3_nt: TGTGCCAGCAGTTCTCACCCCTCCCGGGTCCTAGCTTTCTTT; j_call: TRBJ1-1; clone_size: -; d_call: -; v_call: TRBV27
cdr3_aa: CASSFQGYEQFF; cdr3_nt: TGTGCCAGCAGCTTCCAGGGTTACGAGCAGTTCTTC; j_call: TRBJ2-1; clone_size: -; d_call: -; v_call: TRBV5-5
cdr3_aa: CARLILGDNTGELFF; cdr3_nt: TGTGCCAGACTCATTCTCGGGGATAACACCGGGGAGCTGTTTTTT; j_call: TRBJ2-2; clone_size: -; d_call: -; v_call: TRBV19
cdr3_aa: CASSVMWGQGTDTQYF; cdr3_nt: TGTGCCAGCAGCGTAATGTGGGGGCAAGGCACAGATACGCAGTATTTT; j_call: TRBJ2-3; clone_size: -; d_call: -; v_call: TRBV9
cdr3_aa: CASRWTGGSEKLFF; cdr3_nt: TGTGCCAGCAGATGGACAGGGGGGAGTGAAAAACTGTTTTTT; j_call: TRBJ1-4; clone_size: -; d_call: TRBD1; v_call: TRBV7-9
cdr3_aa: CASSYSGDAYEQYF; cdr3_nt: TGTGCCAGCAGTTATAGCGGGGACGCCTACGAGCAGTACTTC; j_call: TRBJ2-7; clone_size: -; d_call: TRBD2; v_call: TRBV6-5